One and the same sample provided the 10 T cell receptor beta chains below, sequenced in a study of T cell changes during pregnancy in multiple sclerosis. Some clones are missing from TCRdb's copy, which holds only in-frame ones; the method was immunoSEQ multiplex PCR. The sample has under 70,000 clones, almost 95% seen once. This sample comprised peripheral blood, obtained in the third trimester of pregnancy. The source of these receptors is a female donor in good health, enrolled as a control in a pregnancy study.

The chain employs TRBV28 and TRBJ2-7, with TRBD1 as a possible D gene (6 bases). The CDR3 sequence is 17 residues long. Per the germline V gene, CDR1 is MDHEN and CDR2 is SYDVKM. V dropped 3 bases and J dropped 2 bases, with 20 bases sitting between them. CDR3 region: CASSLGWLTGKTYEQYF. DNA of the CDR3: TGTGCCAGCAGTTTGGGATGGCTAACAGGGAAAACCTACGAGCAGTACTTC.

This clone has just a few counts. Here the CDR3 DNA reads TGTGCCAGCAGCCCCCAAATGGAGGGAGAAGCTTTCTTT. It translates to CASSPQMEGEAFF. V is TRBV7-2 and J is TRBJ1-1; D is uncertain. Trimming pared 5 bases from V and 8 bases from J, leaving 15 bases between. The CDR3 totals 13 residues. The V gene's germline CDR1 is SGHTA and CDR2 FQGNSA.

This rearrangement joins TRBV28 to TRBJ2-5, with D tentatively TRBD2 (5 bases). The ends were cut back, 10 bases at V and 5 bases at J, with 14 bases in the middle. The CDR3 has 12 amino acids. Germline lookup yields CDR1 MDHEN and CDR2 SYDVKM. CDR3 region: CATQGGMETQYF. The CDR3, as DNA: TGTGCCACCCAAGGAGGAATGGAGACCCAGTACTTC.

V and J are TRBV18 and TRBJ2-1; D might be TRBD2 (6 bases). Germline V gene data show CDR1 as KGHSH and CDR2 as LQKENI. The V end lost 6 bases, the J end lost 12 bases, and 18 bases lay between the germline ends. This CDR3 has 13 amino acids. CDR3 protein: CASSPGVGRGQFF. CDR3 nucleotide sequence: TGTGCCAGCTCCCCGGGAGTTGGGCGCGGGCAGTTCTTC.

This sequence joins TRBV4-2 and TRBJ2-1, with a tentative D call TRBD2 (6 bases). The CDR3 consists of 15 residues. Trimming left V 0 bases short and J 6 bases short, with 12 bases between. The germline V gene has CDR1 LGHNA and CDR2 YNFKEQ. Here the CDR3 DNA reads TGTGCCAGCAGCCAAGATCTGGGGACTTCCAATGAGCAGTTCTTC. It codes for CASSQDLGTSNEQFF.

As DNA, the CDR3 is TGTGCCAGCTCACCAGACAGGGGAGGAGACTATGGCTACACCTTC. Protein sequence: CASSPDRGGDYGYTF. This chain joins TRBV18 and TRBJ1-2; 8 nucleotides match TRBD1. The CDR3 extends over 15 amino acids. Germline V lookup: CDR1 KGHSH, CDR2 LQKENI. With V trimmed by 2 bases and J by 3 bases, 5 bases remained unmatched.

The rearrangement uses TRBV6-4 and TRBJ2-2; D not certain. Germline V gene sequence: CDR1 MRHNA, CDR2 SNTAGT. There are 15 residues in the CDR3. V lost 4 bases and J lost 4, with 13 bases in between. The CDR3 DNA sequence: TGTGCCAGCAGTGTCGAGGCCTCCCTCACCGGGGAGCTGTTTTTT. Its translation is CASSVEASLTGELFF.

The chain uses TRBV23-1 and TRBJ1-5, with D perhaps TRBD1 (6 bases). TRBV23-1 is classed as an ORF, of uncertain function. V shed 4 bases and J shed 6 bases, with 19 bases lying between them. The CDR3 has 16 amino acids. CDR3 in DNA: TGCGCCAGCAGTCCTCAGGACAGCCCGTGGGGTCAGCCCCAGCATTTT. Amino acids: CASSPQDSPWGQPQHF.

The chain has TRBV7-9 and TRBJ2-5, with D uncertain. This CDR3 has 11 residues. Trimming pared 5 bases from V and 7 bases from J, leaving 8 bases between. Germline loops: CDR1 SEHNR, CDR2 FQNEAQ (reference sequence). DNA for the CDR3: TGTGCCAGCAGCAACTTTGGGACCCAGTACTTC. It yields the protein CASSNFGTQYF.

The chain is built from TRBV5-8 and TRBJ2-3; D may be TRBD2 (5 bases). V lost 4 bases and J 5 bases, leaving 20 bases between the germline ends. The CDR3 loop spans 16 amino acids. Germline V gene lookup returns CDR1 SGHTS and CDR2 YDEGEE. The CDR3 is CASSGRERQRRDTQYF. In DNA, the CDR3 is TGTGCCAGCAGCGGGAGAGAGCGCCAGAGAAGAGATACGCAGTATTTT.